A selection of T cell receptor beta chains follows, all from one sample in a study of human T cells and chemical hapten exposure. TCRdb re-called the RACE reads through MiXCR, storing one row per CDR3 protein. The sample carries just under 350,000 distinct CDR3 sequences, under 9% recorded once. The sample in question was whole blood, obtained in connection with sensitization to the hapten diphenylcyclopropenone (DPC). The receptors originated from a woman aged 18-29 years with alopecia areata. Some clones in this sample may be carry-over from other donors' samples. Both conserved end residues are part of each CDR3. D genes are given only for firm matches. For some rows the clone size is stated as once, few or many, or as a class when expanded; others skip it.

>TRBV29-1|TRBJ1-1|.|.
CSVAGGRVNTEAFF
TGCAGCGTTGCCGGTGGGCGCGTGAACACTGAAGCTTTCTTT
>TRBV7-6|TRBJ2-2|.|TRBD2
CASSLVAGGPTGELFF
TGTGCCAGCAGCTTAGTAGCGGGGGGCCCCACCGGGGAGCTGTTTTTT
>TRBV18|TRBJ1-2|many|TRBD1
CASSLTGGSNYGYTF
TGTGCCAGCTCCCTTACAGGGGGATCTAACTATGGCTACACCTTC
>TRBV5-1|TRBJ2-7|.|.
CASSLVGEVGTYEQYF
TGCGCCAGCAGCTTGGTCGGGGAGGTTGGTACCTACGAGCAGTACTTC
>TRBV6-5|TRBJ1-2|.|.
CASSYHMSGQASYGYTF
TGTGCCAGCAGTTACCATATGTCTGGGCAGGCATCATATGGCTACACCTTC
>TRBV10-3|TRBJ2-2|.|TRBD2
CAIKLAGDAGELFF
TGTGCCATCAAACTAGCGGGGGACGCCGGGGAGCTGTTTTTT
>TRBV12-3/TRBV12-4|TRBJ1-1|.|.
CASSSDRPGGTEAFF
TGTGCCAGCAGTTCCGACAGACCCGGGGGCACTGAAGCTTTCTTT
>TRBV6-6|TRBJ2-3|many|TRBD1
CASRVQGAPRPDTQYF
TGTGCCAGCAGGGTACAGGGGGCGCCACGGCCAGATACGCAGTATTTT
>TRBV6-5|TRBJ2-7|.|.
CASSYSGGREQYF
TGTGCCAGCAGTTACTCAGGCGGAAGGGAGCAGTACTTC
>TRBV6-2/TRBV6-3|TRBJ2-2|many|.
CTSGPPTGELFF
TGTACCTCGGGACCACCGACCGGGGAGCTGTTTTTT
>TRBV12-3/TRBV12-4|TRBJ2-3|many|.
CASSLSWGHSTDTQYF
TGTGCCAGCAGTCTAAGTTGGGGACACAGCACAGATACGCAGTATTTT
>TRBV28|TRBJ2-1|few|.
CASTPRSSYNEQFF
TGTGCCAGCACACCCAGGAGCTCCTACAATGAGCAGTTCTTC
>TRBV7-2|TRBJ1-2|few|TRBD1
CASSWEGQGSGYTF
TGTGCCAGCAGCTGGGAAGGACAGGGTTCTGGCTACACCTTC
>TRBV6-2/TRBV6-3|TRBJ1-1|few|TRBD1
CASTKAQGAGTEAFF
TGTGCCAGCACCAAAGCACAGGGGGCCGGCACTGAAGCTTTCTTT
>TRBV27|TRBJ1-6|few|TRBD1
CASSLGQTNSPLHF
TGTGCCAGCAGTTTGGGACAGACGAATTCACCCCTCCACTTT
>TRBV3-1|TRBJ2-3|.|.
CASSPHRASITDTQYF
TGTGCCAGCAGCCCCCATAGGGCGTCTATCACAGATACGCAGTATTTT
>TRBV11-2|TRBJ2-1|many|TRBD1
CASRSIRDRRNEQFF
TGTGCCAGCAGATCTATCAGGGACAGGCGAAATGAGCAGTTCTTC
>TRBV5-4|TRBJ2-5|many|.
CASSLAREETQYF
TGTGCCAGCAGCTTGGCCAGGGAAGAGACCCAGTACTTC
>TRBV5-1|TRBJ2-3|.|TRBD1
CASSKGQATFTDTQYF
TGCGCCAGCAGCAAAGGACAGGCTACATTCACAGATACGCAGTATTTT
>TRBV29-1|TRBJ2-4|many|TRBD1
CSVGQGADIQYF
TGCAGCGTTGGACAGGGGGCGGACATTCAGTACTTC
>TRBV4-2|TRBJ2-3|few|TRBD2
CASSQVLSGGPGDTQYF
TGTGCCAGCAGCCAAGTTTTGTCGGGGGGGCCCGGAGATACGCAGTATTTT
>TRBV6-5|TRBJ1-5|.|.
CASSSAGRSKQPQHF
TGTGCCAGCAGTTCCGCCGGTCGTAGCAAACAGCCCCAGCATTTT
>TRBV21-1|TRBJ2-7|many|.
CASSILSDRNEQYF
TGTGCCAGCAGCATACTATCGGACAGAAACGAGCAGTACTTC
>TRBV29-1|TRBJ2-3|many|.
CSVVPLPGTDTQYF
TGCAGCGTTGTTCCCCTACCGGGGACAGATACGCAGTATTTT
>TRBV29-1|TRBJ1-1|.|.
CSVPEGDSAFF
TGCAGCGTTCCAGAGGGGGATTCGGCTTTCTTT
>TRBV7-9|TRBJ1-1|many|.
CASSLLGTEAFF
TGTGCCAGCAGCTTATTGGGTACTGAAGCTTTCTTT
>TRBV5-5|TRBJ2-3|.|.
CASSLVWQGGTDTQYF
TGTGCCAGCAGCTTGGTATGGCAGGGAGGAACAGATACGCAGTATTTT
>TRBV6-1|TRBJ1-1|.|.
CASSVRLNTEAFF
TGTGCCAGCAGTGTCCGATTGAACACTGAAGCTTTCTTT
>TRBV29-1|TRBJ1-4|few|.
CSVATDNEKLFF
TGCAGCGTTGCTACAGACAATGAAAAACTGTTTTTT
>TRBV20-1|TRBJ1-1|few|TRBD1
CSAGGDRGQAFF
TGCAGTGCTGGAGGAGACAGGGGGCAGGCTTTCTTT
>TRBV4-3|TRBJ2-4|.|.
CASSQDGDPKNIQYF
TGCGCCAGCAGCCAAGACGGGGACCCTAAAAACATTCAGTACTTC
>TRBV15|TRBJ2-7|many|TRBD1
CATSRDPRQGDEQYF
TGTGCCACCAGCAGAGATCCCCGACAGGGCGACGAGCAGTACTTC
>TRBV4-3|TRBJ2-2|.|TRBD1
CASSQDRSRGLNTGELFF
TGCGCCAGCAGCCAAGATCGGTCGAGGGGGCTGAACACCGGGGAGCTGTTTTTT
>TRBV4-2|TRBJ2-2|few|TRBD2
CASSHLAGGRKTNTGELFF
TGTGCCAGCAGCCATTTAGCGGGGGGGCGTAAGACGAACACCGGGGAGCTGTTTTTT
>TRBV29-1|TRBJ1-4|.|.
CSVELQRKLFF
TGCAGCGTTGAATTACAGCGAAAACTGTTTTTT
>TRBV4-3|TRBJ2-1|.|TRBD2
CASSQDVAGGYNEQFF
TGCGCCAGCAGCCAAGATGTAGCGGGGGGTTACAATGAGCAGTTCTTC
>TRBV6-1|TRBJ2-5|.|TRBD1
CASSGGTGSVETQYF
TGTGCCAGCAGTGGTGGGACAGGGAGCGTGGAGACCCAGTACTTC
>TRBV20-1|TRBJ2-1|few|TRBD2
CSARDSGGRGEQFF
TGCAGTGCTAGAGATTCGGGCGGGCGGGGGGAGCAGTTCTTC
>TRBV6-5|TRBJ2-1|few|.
CASSQDRHAGDEQFF
TGTGCCAGCAGTCAAGATCGACACGCCGGGGATGAGCAGTTCTTC
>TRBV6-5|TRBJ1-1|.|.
CASSYLRRSTEAFF
TGTGCCAGCAGTTACTTGAGGAGGTCTACTGAAGCTTTCTTT
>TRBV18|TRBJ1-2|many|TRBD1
CASSPGQGVDGYTF
TGTGCCAGCTCACCAGGACAGGGGGTGGATGGCTACACCTTC
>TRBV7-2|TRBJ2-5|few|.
CASSLARALQETQYF
TGTGCCAGCAGCTTAGCCAGGGCGCTCCAAGAGACCCAGTACTTC
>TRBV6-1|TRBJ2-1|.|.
CASSPTRFGNEQFF
TGTGCCAGCAGCCCTACTAGGTTCGGCAATGAGCAGTTCTTC
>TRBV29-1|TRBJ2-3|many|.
CSARRTAPSTDTQYF
TGCAGCGCTCGCCGTACCGCCCCTAGCACAGATACGCAGTATTTT
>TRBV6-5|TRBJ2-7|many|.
CASSRELTASYEQYF
TGTGCCAGCAGTAGAGAACTGACCGCCTCCTACGAGCAGTACTTC
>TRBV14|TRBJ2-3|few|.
CASSPTGWYTQYF
TGTGCCAGCAGCCCGACTGGTTGGTATACGCAGTATTTT
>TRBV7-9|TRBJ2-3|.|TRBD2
CASSPRSAGGPTDTQYF
TGTGCCAGCAGCCCGAGATCAGCGGGGGGGCCTACAGATACGCAGTATTTT
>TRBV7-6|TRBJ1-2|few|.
CASSLGSPITYGYTF
TGTGCCAGCAGCTTAGGTAGTCCGATTACCTATGGCTACACCTTC
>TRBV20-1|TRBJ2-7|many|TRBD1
CSANGSGQGGQYF
TGCAGTGCTAATGGGTCGGGACAGGGAGGGCAGTACTTC
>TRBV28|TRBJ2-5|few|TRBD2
CASSFGRLAARTKETQYF
TGTGCCAGCAGTTTTGGTAGACTAGCGGCTCGAACCAAAGAGACCCAGTACTTC
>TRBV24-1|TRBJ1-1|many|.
CATKVATEAFF
TGTGCCACCAAGGTGGCCACTGAAGCTTTCTTT
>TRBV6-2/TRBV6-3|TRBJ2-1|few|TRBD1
CASSSLRQTGDRNEQFF
TGTGCCAGCAGTTCTCTCCGTCAGACAGGGGATAGAAATGAGCAGTTCTTC
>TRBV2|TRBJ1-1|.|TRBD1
CASSERGQSEAFF
TGTGCCAGCAGTGAACGGGGACAGTCTGAAGCTTTCTTT
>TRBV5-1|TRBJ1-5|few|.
CASSLSEFGGNQPQHF
TGCGCCAGCAGCTTGAGTGAGTTTGGAGGCAATCAGCCCCAGCATTTT
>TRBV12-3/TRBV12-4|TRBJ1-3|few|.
CASSYEKRNTIYF
TGTGCCAGCAGTTACGAGAAGAGAAACACCATATATTTT
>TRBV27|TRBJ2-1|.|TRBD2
CASTWFGTSGGIRSEQFF
TGTGCCAGCACCTGGTTCGGAACTAGCGGGGGGATAAGAAGTGAGCAGTTCTTC
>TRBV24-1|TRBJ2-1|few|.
CATSDSVVSNEQFF
TGTGCCACCAGTGATTCAGTCGTTTCCAATGAGCAGTTCTTC